Listed below are T cell receptor beta chains from one sample, sequenced in a study of blood T cell repertoires in COVID-19. Clones were sequenced by immunoSEQ multiplex PCR, and TCRdb holds only the in-frame ones, with some missing. The repertoire includes more than 350,000 clones, approximately 90% of them detected once, and 10% sits in the top ten. The source material was PBMCs or T cells enriched from blood (not recorded which). These TCRs come from a woman aged 45-65 years who had recovered from COVID-19. CDR3s include the opening cysteine and the closing phenylalanine or tryptophan. A D gene is named only where the DNA matches it firmly. Only part of the rows carry a size: once, few, many, or a class if the clone is expanded.

cdr3_nt: TGTGCCAGCAGCGGGGCAGGGTATAGCAATCAGCCCCAGCATTTT; cdr3_aa: CASSGAGYSNQPQHF; v_call: TRBV9; clone_size: .; d_call: .; j_call: TRBJ1-5
cdr3_nt: TGTGCCAGCAAGGTCGGGACATCTTTCTACGAGCAGTACTTC; cdr3_aa: CASKVGTSFYEQYF; v_call: TRBV2; clone_size: few; d_call: .; j_call: TRBJ2-7
cdr3_nt: TGTGCCAGCGGGAGGACAGGGAATGAAAAACTGTTTTTT; cdr3_aa: CASGRTGNEKLFF; v_call: TRBV4-2; clone_size: .; d_call: TRBD1; j_call: TRBJ1-4
cdr3_nt: TGTGCCAGCAGGACTACAGGGTCTGAAGCTTTCTTT; cdr3_aa: CASRTTGSEAFF; v_call: TRBV27; clone_size: .; d_call: .; j_call: TRBJ1-1
cdr3_nt: TGTGCCAGCCTGGGCTGGGACACCTTAAGCAATCAGCCCCAGCATTTT; cdr3_aa: CASLGWDTLSNQPQHF; v_call: TRBV28; clone_size: .; d_call: .; j_call: TRBJ1-5
cdr3_nt: TGTGCCAGCTCACTTCGGACTAGCGAAGAGACCCAGTACTTC; cdr3_aa: CASSLRTSEETQYF; v_call: TRBV18; clone_size: .; d_call: TRBD2; j_call: TRBJ2-5
cdr3_nt: TGTGCCACCAGCAGAGACCTCGTGAACACTGAAGCTTTCTTT; cdr3_aa: CATSRDLVNTEAFF; v_call: TRBV15; clone_size: .; d_call: .; j_call: TRBJ1-1
cdr3_nt: TGTGCCAGCAGCCGGGAGGCGCAGTTCTTC; cdr3_aa: CASSREAQFF; v_call: TRBV7-9; clone_size: .; d_call: TRBD2; j_call: TRBJ2-1
cdr3_nt: TGTGCCAGCAGCTCCGGACTAGCGGGGGAGACCCAGTACTTC; cdr3_aa: CASSSGLAGETQYF; v_call: TRBV7-2; clone_size: .; d_call: TRBD2; j_call: TRBJ2-5
cdr3_nt: TGTGCCAGCGGAGGGCAGGCCCAAGAGACCCAGTACTTC; cdr3_aa: CASGGQAQETQYF; v_call: TRBV2; clone_size: .; d_call: .; j_call: TRBJ2-5
cdr3_nt: TGTGCCAGCAGCAAGGACAGCGGGGGGACTGGAAATGAGCAGTTCTTC; cdr3_aa: CASSKDSGGTGNEQFF; v_call: TRBV9; clone_size: .; d_call: TRBD2; j_call: TRBJ2-1
cdr3_nt: TGTGCCAGCAGCTTCCCACAGGGGGCCAGGGGCGAGCAGTACTTC; cdr3_aa: CASSFPQGARGEQYF; v_call: TRBV11-2; clone_size: .; d_call: TRBD1; j_call: TRBJ2-7
cdr3_nt: TGCGCCAGCAGCTGGGACAGGTATCCACCCCTCCACTTT; cdr3_aa: CASSWDRYPPLHF; v_call: TRBV5-1; clone_size: .; d_call: TRBD1; j_call: TRBJ1-6
cdr3_nt: TGTGCCAGTAGTAAAGGGGGCACTGAAGCTTTCTTT; cdr3_aa: CASSKGGTEAFF; v_call: TRBV19; clone_size: few; d_call: .; j_call: TRBJ1-1
cdr3_nt: TGTGCCAGCTCACCGGGACACCCGAACACTGAAGCTTTCTTT; cdr3_aa: CASSPGHPNTEAFF; v_call: TRBV18; clone_size: .; d_call: .; j_call: TRBJ1-1
cdr3_nt: TGTGCCACCAGTGGTGGAGTAGGCAATCAGCCCCAGCATTTT; cdr3_aa: CATSGGVGNQPQHF; v_call: TRBV24-1; clone_size: .; d_call: .; j_call: TRBJ1-5
cdr3_nt: TGTGCCAGCAGTTTTGGCAGTCTCGATGGCTACACCTTC; cdr3_aa: CASSFGSLDGYTF; v_call: TRBV27; clone_size: .; d_call: .; j_call: TRBJ1-2
cdr3_nt: TGTGCCAGCAGTCCCTGGAGGGATAGCAATCAGCCCCAGCATTTT; cdr3_aa: CASSPWRDSNQPQHF; v_call: TRBV6-5; clone_size: .; d_call: .; j_call: TRBJ1-5
cdr3_nt: TGTGCCAGCAGCTTGGACGGACAGCTCTATGGCTACACCTTC; cdr3_aa: CASSLDGQLYGYTF; v_call: TRBV5-5; clone_size: once; d_call: .; j_call: TRBJ1-2
cdr3_nt: TGTGCCAGCAGCTTGGGGGGAGAGACTGAAGCTTTCTTT; cdr3_aa: CASSLGGETEAFF; v_call: TRBV5-5; clone_size: .; d_call: .; j_call: TRBJ1-1
cdr3_nt: TGCGCCAGCAGCCCAGATATGAACACTGAAGCTTTCTTT; cdr3_aa: CASSPDMNTEAFF; v_call: TRBV4-1; clone_size: once; d_call: .; j_call: TRBJ1-1
cdr3_nt: TGTGCCAGTAGTAGTCAACAGGTCCCTGAAGCTTTCTTT; cdr3_aa: CASSSQQVPEAFF; v_call: TRBV19; clone_size: .; d_call: .; j_call: TRBJ1-1
cdr3_nt: TGCGCCAGCAGCCTGGATGCCCCGGACAGGGTTCGGTCGGGCAATCAGCCCCAGCATTTT; cdr3_aa: CASSLDAPDRVRSGNQPQHF; v_call: TRBV4-1; clone_size: .; d_call: TRBD1; j_call: TRBJ1-5
cdr3_nt: TGTGCCAGCAGCCAAGTGGCCGGGACAGGGTACGCTTATGGCTACACCTTC; cdr3_aa: CASSQVAGTGYAYGYTF; v_call: TRBV3-1/TRBV3-2; clone_size: .; d_call: TRBD1; j_call: TRBJ1-2
cdr3_nt: TGTGCCAGTAGTCCCTATAGCGGGGGTCTGTACGAGCAGTACTTC; cdr3_aa: CASSPYSGGLYEQYF; v_call: TRBV19; clone_size: .; d_call: TRBD2; j_call: TRBJ2-7
cdr3_nt: TGTGCCAGCAGTTCTCTAGCGGCTTACAATGAGCAGTTCTTC; cdr3_aa: CASSSLAAYNEQFF; v_call: TRBV27; clone_size: .; d_call: TRBD2; j_call: TRBJ2-1